A single sample gave rise to the 25 T cell receptor beta chains below, sequenced in a study of T cells in tuberculosis. The repertoire was sequenced with immunoSEQ multiplex PCR; TCRdb's copy has only in-frame clones and lacks some. This sample carries thousands of clones, 95% to 98% of them seen once, and the ten largest clones take approximately 10%. Time point reported: new active TB diagnosis, blood taken before or within 7 days of starting treatment. Source: PBMCs, taken at tuberculosis diagnosis. These TCRs come from an adult with tuberculosis.

CDR3 loop: CASSSQGNTEAFF. The CDR3, as DNA: TGCGCCAGCAGCTCACAGGGGAACACTGAAGCTTTCTTT. The chain uses TRBV5-1 and TRBJ1-1; D might be TRBD1 (6 bases). CDR1 and CDR2 (germline): SGHRS, YFSETQ. The CDR3 totals 13 residues. Deletions cut 3 bases from V and 1 base from J, with 7 bases between.

The chain is built from TRBV30 and TRBJ1-2; D not certain. Germline V gene sequence: CDR1 GTSNPN, CDR2 SVGIG (reference sequence). This CDR3 region has 13 residues. CDR3 in amino acids: CAAKEEASYGYTF. Written as DNA, the CDR3 is TGTGCTGCTAAGGAGGAGGCCTCCTATGGCTACACCTTC.

The V and J genes are TRBV30 and TRBJ1-2; D possibly corresponds to TRBD1 (5 bases). The CDR3 extends over 13 amino acids. In germline, CDR1 is GTSNPN, CDR2 SVGIG (reference sequence). V was cut by 2 bases and J by 6 bases, with 13 bases left in between. CDR3 nucleotide sequence: TGTGCCTGGAGTTGGTCAGTGGGGCATGGCTACACCTTC. It translates to CAWSWSVGHGYTF.

J is TRBJ2-5 and V is TRBV9, with D possibly TRBD1 on 5 matching bases. The CDR3 totals 13 residues. V lost 6 bases and J 5 bases, leaving 14 bases between the germline ends. Germline assignment: CDR1 SGDLS and CDR2 YYNGEE. As DNA, the CDR3 is TGTGCCAGCACCTCACAGGCCGAGGAGACCCAGTACTTC. It translates to CASTSQAEETQYF.

The J gene is TRBJ1-1, the V gene TRBV5-1; unclear D gene. The CDR3 contains 14 residues. Trimming removed 0 bases at V and 0 bases at J, with 6 bases between. Germline V gives CDR1 SGHRS, CDR2 YFSETQ. The CDR3 sequence: CASSLALVNTEAFF. The CDR3 nucleotides read TGCGCCAGCAGCTTGGCTCTCGTGAACACTGAAGCTTTCTTT.

The chain links TRBV9 to TRBJ1-2; D is unclear. V was trimmed by 0 bases and J by 2 bases, leaving 8 bases between them. CDR3 length: 14 residues. Germline CDR1 SGDLS, CDR2 YYNGEE. Here the CDR3 reads CASSVASGNYGYTF. The CDR3 bases are TGTGCCAGCAGCGTAGCTTCAGGAAACTATGGCTACACCTTC.

This clone was recorded once. V and J are TRBV7-9 and TRBJ1-2; 7 bases align to TRBD1. This CDR3 spans 15 amino acids. CDR1 is SEHNR and CDR2 is FQNEAQ in the germline V gene (reference sequence). J was trimmed by 4 bases and V by 5 bases; bases with no gene match: 10. The CDR3 DNA sequence: TGTGCCAGCAGCCCGCCCGGGACAGTCCCCTATGGCTACACCTTC. It codes for CASSPPGTVPYGYTF.

The chain recombines TRBV5-6 with TRBJ2-3; the match to TRBD1 covers 7 bases. In germline, CDR1 is SGHDT, CDR2 YYEEEE. CDR3 length equals 12 residues. Trimming removed 6 bases from V and 4 bases from J; junction bases left unmatched: 2. CDR3: CASNRGSDTQYF. CDR3 nucleotides: TGTGCCAGCAACAGGGGTTCAGATACGCAGTATTTT.

Only a few counts were recorded for this clone. This chain joins TRBV6-1 and TRBJ1-2; D perhaps matches TRBD1 (5 bases). From germline, CDR1 is MNHNS and CDR2 SASEGT. V lost 1 base, J lost 7 bases, and 10 bases lay in between. The CDR3 runs to 13 residues. The CDR3 here is CASSEGQGGGYTF. The CDR3 DNA is TGTGCCAGCAGTGAAGGGCAGGGCGGTGGCTACACCTTC.

This chain connects TRBV9 to TRBJ1-2; 8 positions agree with TRBD1. This CDR3 is 17 amino acids long. The germline gives CDR1 SGDLS, CDR2 YYNGEE. V shed 3 bases and J 5 bases; nucleotides not matched to a gene: 15. CDR3 sequence (DNA): TGTGCCAGCAGCGGTACGTCCGGACAGGGAAGGTGGTATGGCTACACCTTC. Translating gives CASSGTSGQGRWYGYTF.

The table lists this clone with a count of one. J is TRBJ2-7 and V is TRBV6-1; 11 nucleotides agree with TRBD2. Germline V lookup: CDR1 MNHNS, CDR2 SASEGT. There are 15 residues in the CDR3. The V gene end was trimmed by 6 bases and the J gene end by 6 bases; junction bases not matched to a gene: 10. The chain's CDR3 is CASRAMTSGKPEQYF. The CDR3 nucleotides read TGTGCCAGCAGGGCGATGACTAGCGGGAAACCCGAGCAGTACTTC.

The gene calls are TRBV6-5 and TRBJ1-1, with 9 bases that match TRBD1. The V gene's germline CDR1 is MNHEY and CDR2 SVGAGI. The CDR3 is 15 residues long. The ends lost 0 bases at V and 7 bases at J; junction bases unmatched: 6. The CDR3 DNA follows: TGTGCCAGCAGTTACTCCAACAGGGGGCAGGATGAAGCTTTCTTT. It codes for CASSYSNRGQDEAFF.

J is TRBJ1-5 and V is TRBV10-2, with D unresolved. This CDR3 has 12 amino acids. CDR1 and CDR2 from the germline V gene are WSHSY and SAAADI. V lost 0 bases and J 11 bases, leaving 8 bases between the germline ends. The CDR3 loop is CASSESEGSQHF. CDR3 sequence (DNA): TGCGCCAGCAGTGAGTCGGAGGGATCCCAGCATTTT.

The V gene is TRBV6-6, the J gene TRBJ2-7; TRBD1 matches 9 bases. This CDR3 is built from 14 residues. Per the germline V gene, CDR1 is MNHNY and CDR2 is SVGAGI (reference sequence). V shed 7 bases and J 4 bases; nucleotides not matched to a gene: 8. CDR3 sequence (DNA): TGTGCCAGCAATGAACAGGGGGCGAATTACGAGCAGTACTTC. This translates into CASNEQGANYEQYF.

The sample holds one count of this clone. The chain combines TRBV7-3 with TRBJ2-3; 15 nucleotides line up with TRBD2. The germline gives CDR1 SGHTA, CDR2 FQGTGA. V trimming: 5 bases; J trimming: 0 bases; junction bases outside the gene matches: 6. The CDR3 has 18 amino acids. CDR3 amino acids: CASSPGTSGGSSTDTQYF. The CDR3 DNA reads TGTGCCAGCAGCCCTGGGACTAGCGGGGGGTCTAGCACAGATACGCAGTATTTT.

This rearrangement joins TRBV4-1 to TRBJ2-7; perhaps TRBD2 as D (6 bases). Trimming took off 0 bases at V and 9 bases at J, with 18 bases between the two ends. Germline CDR1 is MGHRA and CDR2 is YSYEKL. This CDR3 region has 15 residues. The CDR3 DNA follows: TGCGCCAGCAGCCAAGATCGCCTCGGGAGCTCCGGGCAGTACTTC. Encoded protein: CASSQDRLGSSGQYF.

The chain recombines TRBV19 with TRBJ2-7, with D hard to call. CDR1 and CDR2 (germline): LNHDA, SQIVND (reference sequence). Trimming took 7 bases from V and 6 from J, leaving 10 bases between them. The CDR3 covers 11 residues. The CDR3 reads CASISGSEQYF. CDR3 in DNA: TGTGCCAGTATTTCAGGCAGCGAGCAGTACTTC.

The rearrangement joins TRBV5-1 to TRBJ2-7; perhaps TRBD2 as D (6 bases). V lost 4 bases and J 0 bases, leaving 11 bases between the germline ends. This CDR3 spans 14 amino acids. The germline CDR1 and CDR2 sequences are SGHRS and YFSETQ. CDR3 coding DNA: TGCGCCAGCAGCCGGGCCGGGAGCTCCTACGAGCAGTACTTC. Its translation is CASSRAGSSYEQYF.

The rearrangement links TRBV9 to TRBJ2-3, with TRBD2 identical over 7 bases. Trimming removed 3 bases from V and 2 bases from J; junction bases left unmatched: 15. In germline, CDR1 is SGDLS, CDR2 YYNGEE. This CDR3 has 18 amino acids. CDR3 bases: TGTGCCAGCAGCGCAAACTCCCTAGCGGTGGAACTCACAGATACGCAGTATTTT. Translating it yields CASSANSLAVELTDTQYF.

The gene calls are TRBV5-6 and TRBJ2-7; TRBD2 agrees at 11 bases. In germline, CDR1 is SGHDT, CDR2 YYEEEE. The CDR3 is made up of 18 amino acids. Germline trimming cut 1 base from V and 2 bases from J; bases unmatched to any gene: 11. The CDR3 DNA sequence: TGTGCCAGCAGCTTGAGGGACCTTAGTAGCGGGAGGGCCTACGAGCAGTACTTC. It codes for CASSLRDLSSGRAYEQYF.

Here the CDR3 reads CASSDEQGGGDGEQYF. CDR3 in DNA: TGTGCCAGCAGTGACGAACAGGGGGGAGGCGACGGCGAGCAGTACTTC. The chain is built from TRBV6-1 and TRBJ2-7, with 8 nucleotides matching TRBD1. The CDR3 consists of 16 residues. With 3 bases clipped from V and 6 bases from J, the junction kept 13 bases outside the gene matches. Per germline, CDR1 MNHNS and CDR2 SASEGT.

Note on this clone: Other DNA variants within this sample encode the same CDR3. The chain is built from TRBV5-6 and TRBJ2-3; D possibly corresponds to TRBD2 (6 bases). Trimming removed 5 bases at V and 4 bases at J, with 14 bases between. Germline V gene sequence: CDR1 SGHDT, CDR2 YYEEEE. This CDR3 comprises 14 residues. Here the CDR3 DNA reads TGTGCCAGCAGTTTGCAGGAGGGATCAGATACGCAGTATTTT. As protein: CASSLQEGSDTQYF.

The chain has TRBV19 and TRBJ1-4; 7 nucleotides align to TRBD1. Germline V gene data show CDR1 as LNHDA and CDR2 as SQIVND (reference sequence). This CDR3 contains 16 residues. The trim removed 5 bases at V and 2 bases at J, leaving 8 bases unmatched. CDR3 nucleotides: TGTGCCAGTAGTGTGACAGGGAGGACGACTAATGAAAAACTGTTTTTT. It codes for CASSVTGRTTNEKLFF.

This chain uses TRBV5-4 with TRBJ2-5, with D possibly being TRBD1 (5 bases). V was shortened by 1 base and J by 2 bases, with 15 bases between the two germline ends. There are 16 residues in the CDR3. Germline CDR1 and CDR2: SGHNT and YYREEE (reference sequence). The CDR3: CASSLNLAGPQETQYF. CDR3 nucleotides: TGTGCCAGCAGCTTGAATTTGGCAGGGCCACAAGAGACCCAGTACTTC. Using reference TRBV5-4 and TRBJ2-5 for the parts outside the CDR3, the full variable domain is ETGVTQSPTHLIKTRGQQVTLRCSSQSGHNTVSWYQQALGQGPQFIFQYYREEENGRGNFPPRFSGLQFPNYSSELNVNALELDDSALYLCASSLNLAGPQETQYFGPGTRLLVL.

The rearrangement uses TRBV19 and TRBJ2-1, with 10 bases lining up with TRBD1. Germline loops: CDR1 LNHDA, CDR2 SQIVND (reference sequence). V trimming: 4 bases; J trimming: 9 bases; junction bases outside the gene matches: 9. The CDR3 has 15 residues. This CDR3 is CASSTDRGRGPEQFF. The DNA of the CDR3 is TGTGCCAGTAGTACAGACAGGGGGCGAGGGCCTGAGCAGTTCTTC.